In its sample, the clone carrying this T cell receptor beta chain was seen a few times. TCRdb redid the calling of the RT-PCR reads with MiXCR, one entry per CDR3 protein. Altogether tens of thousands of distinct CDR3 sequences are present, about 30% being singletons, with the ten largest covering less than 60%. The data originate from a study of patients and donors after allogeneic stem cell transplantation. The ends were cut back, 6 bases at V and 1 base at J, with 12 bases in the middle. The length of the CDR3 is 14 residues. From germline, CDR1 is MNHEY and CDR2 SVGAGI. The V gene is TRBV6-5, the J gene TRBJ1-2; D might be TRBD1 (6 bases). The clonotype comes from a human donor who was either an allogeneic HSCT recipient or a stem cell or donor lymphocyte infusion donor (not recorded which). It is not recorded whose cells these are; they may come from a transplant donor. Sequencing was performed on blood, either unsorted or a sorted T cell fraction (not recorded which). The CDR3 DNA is TGTGCCAGCAGGGACACAGGGTTTAACTATGGCTACACCTTC. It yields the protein CASRDTGFNYGYTF.